This is a list of T cell receptor beta chains from one sample in a study of vaccination effects on CD4 cells after COVID-19. Sequencing used immunoSEQ multiplex PCR; TCRdb keeps in-frame clones, though not all of them. The sample has around 66,000 clones, over 70% seen once. Their cognate antigens are unknown. The specimen was CD4+ T cells from PBMCs cultured with HCoV-OC43 spike peptides, collected before COVID-19 vaccination. The receptors were gathered from a human donor who received a COVID-19 vaccine. CDR3s include the opening cysteine and the closing phenylalanine or tryptophan. A D gene is named only where the DNA matches it firmly. Rows may omit the clone size; those that give it use once, few, many or a size class.

j_call,v_call,clone_size,d_call,cdr3_aa,cdr3_nt
TRBJ1-4,TRBV9,.,.,CASSRDVNEKLFF,TGTGCCAGCAGCCGGGACGTTAATGAAAAACTGTTTTTT
TRBJ1-1,TRBV18,.,.,CASSPGENTEAFF,TGTGCCAGCTCACCAGGGGAGAACACTGAAGCTTTCTTT
TRBJ2-2,TRBV5-1,.,.,CASSLTGGGRAGELFF,TGCGCCAGCAGCTTGACGGGGGGCGGACGGGCCGGGGAGCTGTTTTTT
TRBJ1-5,TRBV28,.,.,CASSLLSYSNQPQHF,TGTGCCAGCAGTTTATTGAGTTATAGCAATCAGCCCCAGCATTTT
TRBJ1-3,TRBV3-1/TRBV3-2,.,.,CASSQGQHRVGAGNTIYF,TGTGCCAGCAGCCAAGGCCAGCACAGGGTAGGAGCAGGAAACACCATATATTTT
TRBJ2-1,TRBV18,.,TRBD2,CASSPSGLAGTNEQFF,TGTGCCAGCTCACCGTCGGGACTAGCGGGGACCAATGAGCAGTTCTTC
TRBJ2-5,TRBV12-3/TRBV12-4,.,.,CASSNLGSETQYF,TGTGCCAGCAGTAATTTAGGGTCGGAGACCCAGTACTTC
TRBJ2-3,TRBV7-9,few,TRBD1,CASSRQDRGADTQYF,TGTGCCAGCAGCCGACAAGACAGGGGAGCAGATACGCAGTATTTT
TRBJ2-1,TRBV5-5,.,.,CASSLLYNEQFF,TGTGCCAGCAGCTTACTGTACAATGAGCAGTTCTTC
TRBJ1-2,TRBV9,.,.,CASSEPNPGYTF,TGTGCCAGCAGCGAACCGAACCCTGGCTACACCTTC
TRBJ2-1,TRBV13,.,TRBD2,CASSLGRVRGRNNEQFF,TGTGCCAGCAGCTTAGGTCGTGTGCGGGGGAGAAACAATGAGCAGTTCTTC
TRBJ1-3,TRBV4-3,few,.,CASSQGPGPGNTIYF,TGCGCCAGCAGCCAAGGTCCAGGGCCTGGAAACACCATATATTTT
TRBJ1-4,TRBV10-3,.,.,CATRSTNEKLFF,TGTGCCACAAGGAGTACTAATGAAAAACTGTTTTTT
TRBJ1-1,TRBV5-1,.,.,CASSLGQVYTEAFF,TGCGCCAGCAGCTTAGGGCAGGTTTACACTGAAGCTTTCTTT
TRBJ1-1,TRBV6-2/TRBV6-3,.,.,CASSYRTAEAFF,TGTGCCAGCAGTTACAGGACAGCCGAAGCTTTCTTT
TRBJ2-3,TRBV7-2,.,.,CASSFSGLSTDTQYF,TGTGCCAGCAGCTTCAGCGGACTTAGCACAGATACGCAGTATTTT
TRBJ2-5,TRBV2,.,TRBD2,CATTSGGQETQYF,TGTGCCACGACTAGCGGGGGACAAGAGACCCAGTACTTC
TRBJ1-2,TRBV29-1,.,.,CSVSGNYGYTF,TGCAGCGTGTCCGGGAACTATGGCTACACCTTC
TRBJ1-2,TRBV30,.,.,CAWSAKLGGAGGYTF,TGTGCCTGGAGTGCGAAGCTCGGGGGGGCGGGTGGCTACACCTTC
TRBJ1-4,TRBV19,.,TRBD1,CASAEGASEEKLFF,TGTGCCAGTGCAGAGGGGGCCTCCGAGGAAAAACTGTTTTTT
TRBJ2-3,TRBV12-5,.,TRBD1,CASGRNRGFTDTQYF,TGTGCTAGTGGTAGAAACAGGGGCTTCACAGATACGCAGTATTTT
TRBJ1-6,TRBV29-1,once,TRBD1,CSVRQGAWSPLHF,TGCAGCGTTCGACAGGGGGCATGGTCACCCCTCCACTTT
TRBJ1-2,TRBV11-2,.,TRBD1,CASSLLTGGAGYGYTF,TGTGCCAGCAGCTTACTTACAGGGGGCGCGGGCTATGGCTACACCTTC
TRBJ2-2,TRBV7-8,few,TRBD2,CASSLTRYLTSGGYTGELFF,TGTGCCAGCAGCCTGACCCGATACCTGACTAGCGGGGGGTACACCGGGGAGCTGTTTTTT
TRBJ1-1,TRBV27,.,.,CASRWTVNTEAFF,TGTGCCAGCAGATGGACGGTGAACACTGAAGCTTTCTTT
TRBJ2-3,TRBV9,.,TRBD2,CASSVVLAGGPGDTQYF,TGTGCCAGCAGCGTAGTCCTAGCGGGGGGGCCTGGAGATACGCAGTATTTT
TRBJ2-1,TRBV24-1,.,.,CATSDRYSSYNEQFF,TGTGCCACCAGTGATCGTTACAGCTCCTACAATGAGCAGTTCTTC
TRBJ1-6,TRBV19,few,.,CASSIGRGRANSPLHF,TGTGCCAGTAGTATAGGTAGGGGAAGAGCTAATTCACCCCTCCACTTT
TRBJ1-2,TRBV6-5,.,TRBD1,CASSYAGQGFNYGYTF,TGTGCCAGCAGTTACGCTGGACAGGGATTCAACTATGGCTACACCTTC
TRBJ1-1,TRBV29-1,once,.,CSVEGVGEAFF,TGCAGCGTTGAGGGGGTGGGGGAAGCTTTCTTT
TRBJ2-5,TRBV11-1,.,.,CASSPTSARETQYF,TGTGCCAGCAGCCCGACCTCGGCCAGGGAGACCCAGTACTTC
TRBJ2-1,TRBV6-4,.,.,CASSDSTAEQFF,TGTGCCAGCAGTGACTCGACTGCCGAGCAGTTCTTC